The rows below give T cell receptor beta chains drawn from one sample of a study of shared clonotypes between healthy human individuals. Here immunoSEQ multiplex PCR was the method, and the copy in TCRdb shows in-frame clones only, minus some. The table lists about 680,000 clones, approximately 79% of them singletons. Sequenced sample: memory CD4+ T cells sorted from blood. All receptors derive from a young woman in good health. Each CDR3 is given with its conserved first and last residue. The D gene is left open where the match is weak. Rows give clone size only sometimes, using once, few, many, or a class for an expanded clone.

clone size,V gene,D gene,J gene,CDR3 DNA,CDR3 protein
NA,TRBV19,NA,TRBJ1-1,TGTGCCAGTAGTTGGGGGCAGGCTGAAGCTTTCTTT,CASSWGQAEAFF
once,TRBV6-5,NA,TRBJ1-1,TGTGCCAGCAGTTACTTCCAGGGGACTAAGAACACTGAAGCTTTCTTT,CASSYFQGTKNTEAFF
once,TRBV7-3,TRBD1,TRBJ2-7,TGTGCCAGCAGCCCGAATTCCGGGACAGGGGTCTACGAGCAGTACTTC,CASSPNSGTGVYEQYF
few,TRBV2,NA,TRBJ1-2,TGTGCCAGCAGGGATGTTTTCAACTATGGCTACACCTTC,CASRDVFNYGYTF
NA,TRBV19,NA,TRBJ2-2,TGTGCCAGTTCAGAGGGGGCCCGGGGGGCCGGGGAGCTGTTTTTT,CASSEGARGAGELFF
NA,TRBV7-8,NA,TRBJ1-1,TGTGCCAGCAGCTTAGTAGAGCGGACAGCGAGTGAAGCTTTCTTT,CASSLVERTASEAFF
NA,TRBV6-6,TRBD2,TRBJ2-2,TGTTCAAGCAGGGTAGCGGGAGCCGGGGAGCTGTTTTTT,CSSRVAGAGELFF
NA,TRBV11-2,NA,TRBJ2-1,TGTGCCAGCAGGGAAAGGGGTCGAGGGACTGGGTACAATGAGCAGTTCTTC,CASRERGRGTGYNEQFF
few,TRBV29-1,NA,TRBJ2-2,TGCAGCGTGTACACCGGGGAGCTGTTTTTT,CSVYTGELFF
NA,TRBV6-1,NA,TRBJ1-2,TGTGCCAGCAGTGAAGGGCCCTCGGGGAACTATGGCTACACCTTC,CASSEGPSGNYGYTF
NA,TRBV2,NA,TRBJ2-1,TGTGCCAGCAAGGAGCGGGTGTACAATGAGCAGTTCTTC,CASKERVYNEQFF
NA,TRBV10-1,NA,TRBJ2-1,TGCGCCAGCAGTAACGCAGGACGGGAGCAGTTCTTC,CASSNAGREQFF
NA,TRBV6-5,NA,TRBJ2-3,TGTGCCAGCAGTTACTCGATTTTACACACAGATACGCAGTATTTT,CASSYSILHTDTQYF
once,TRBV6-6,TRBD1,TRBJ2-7,TGTGCCAGCAGTAGATTGACAGGGGGAAGCTCCTACGAGCAGTACTTC,CASSRLTGGSSYEQYF
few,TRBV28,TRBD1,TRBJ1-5,TGTGCCAGCAGTTCGGGACAGGATCCCCGCCCCCAGCATTTT,CASSSGQDPRPQHF